The subject of this entry is one TCR beta chain. Assay: immunoSEQ multiplex PCR; the TCRdb copy retains only in-frame clones and omits some. Counted here are 60,000 to 70,000 clones, more than 90% occurring once; the ten biggest clones make up 10% to 15%. This entry belongs to a study of blood T cell repertoires in COVID-19. V lost 5 bases to trimming and J lost 3 bases; unmatched junction nucleotides: 4. Germline loops: CDR1 SGHRS, CDR2 YFSETQ. CDR3 length: 14 residues. The sequencing input was peripheral blood. The origin of this receptor is a human donor with active COVID-19. The donor label of this sample is uncertain. V usage is TRBV5-1 and J usage is TRBJ1-4, with TRBD1 identical over 7 bases. CDR3 nucleotides: TGCGCCAGCAGGGCCGGGACAGCTAATGAAAAACTGTTTTTT. This gives the protein CASRAGTANEKLFF.